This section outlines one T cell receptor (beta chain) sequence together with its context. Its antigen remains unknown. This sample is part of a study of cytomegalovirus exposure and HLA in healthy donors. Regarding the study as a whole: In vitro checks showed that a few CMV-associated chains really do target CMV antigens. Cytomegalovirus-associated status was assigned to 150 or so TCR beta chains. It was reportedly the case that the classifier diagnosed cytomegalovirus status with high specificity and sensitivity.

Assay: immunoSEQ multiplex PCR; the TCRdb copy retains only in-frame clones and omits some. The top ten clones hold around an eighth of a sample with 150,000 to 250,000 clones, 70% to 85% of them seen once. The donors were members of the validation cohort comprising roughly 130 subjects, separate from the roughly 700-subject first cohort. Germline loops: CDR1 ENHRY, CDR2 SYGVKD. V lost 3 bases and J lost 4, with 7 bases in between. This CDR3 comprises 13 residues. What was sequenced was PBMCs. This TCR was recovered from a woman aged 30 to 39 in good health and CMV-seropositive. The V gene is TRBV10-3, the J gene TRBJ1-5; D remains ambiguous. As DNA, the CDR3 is TGTGCCATCAGTGACGGTCCGAATCAGCCCCAGCATTTT. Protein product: CAISDGPNQPQHF.